The clone carrying this TCR beta chain appeared many times. The antigen is not known. The source of the sample is a study of response to subunit inactivated influenza vaccine. TCRdb itself ran the RT-PCR reads through MiXCR, one entry per CDR3 protein. The data contain more than 600,000 distinct CDR3 sequences, roughly 20% of them seen just once; the ten biggest clones take up under 13%. The CDR3 has 14 residues. CDR1 SGHRS and CDR2 YFSETQ come from the germline V gene. Deletions cut 5 bases from V and 0 bases from J, with 11 bases between. Regarding the study as a whole: Only a handful of new T cells, the authors suggested, are recruited with each seasonal influenza vaccination.

J is TRBJ1-1 and V is TRBV5-1; tentative D call: TRBD1 (6 bases). Sequenced here: PBMCs from blood, sampled more than 4 days after vaccination. The receptor was isolated from a man aged 50 to 60 who received an inactivated influenza vaccine. The chain's CDR3 is CASSSTGMNTEAFF. The CDR3 nucleotides are TGCGCCAGCAGTTCTACAGGGATGAACACTGAAGCTTTCTTT. The full variable domain, in which reference TRBV5-1 and TRBJ1-1 provide the parts outside the CDR3, is KAGVTQTPRYLIKTRGQQVTLSCSPISGHRSVSWYQQTPGQGLQFLFEYFSETQRNKGNFPGRFSGRQFSNSRSEMNVSTLELGDSALYLCASSSTGMNTEAFFGQGTRLTVV.